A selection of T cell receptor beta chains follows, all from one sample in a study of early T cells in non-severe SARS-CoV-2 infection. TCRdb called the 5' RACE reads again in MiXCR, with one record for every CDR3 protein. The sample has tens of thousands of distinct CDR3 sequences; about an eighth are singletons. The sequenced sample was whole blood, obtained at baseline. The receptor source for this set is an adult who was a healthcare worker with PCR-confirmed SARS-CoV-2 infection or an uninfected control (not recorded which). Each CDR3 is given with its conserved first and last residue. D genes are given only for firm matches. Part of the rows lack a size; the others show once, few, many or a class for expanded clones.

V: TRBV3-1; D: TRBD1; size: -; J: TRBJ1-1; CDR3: CASSPAGTANTEAFF; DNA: TGTGCCAGCAGCCCGGCCGGGACAGCGAACACTGAAGCTTTCTTT
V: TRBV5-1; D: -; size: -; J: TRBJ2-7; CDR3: CASSSGHHFYEQYF; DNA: TGCGCCAGCAGCTCAGGACACCACTTCTACGAGCAGTACTTC
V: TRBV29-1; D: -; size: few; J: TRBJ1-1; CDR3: CSVESRAAEAFF; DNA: TGCAGCGTTGAAAGCAGGGCGGCTGAAGCTTTCTTT
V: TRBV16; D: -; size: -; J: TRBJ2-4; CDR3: CASSQDDWGSQYF; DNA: TGTGCCAGCAGCCAAGATGATTGGGGGTCCCAGTACTTC
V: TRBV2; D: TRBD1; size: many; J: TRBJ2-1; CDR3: CASGYRGVTYNEQFF; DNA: TGTGCCAGCGGCTACAGGGGGGTCACCTACAATGAGCAGTTCTTC
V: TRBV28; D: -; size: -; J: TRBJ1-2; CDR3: CASSLPRGNGYGYTF; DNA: TGTGCCAGCAGTTTACCCCGGGGGAACGGCTATGGCTACACCTTC
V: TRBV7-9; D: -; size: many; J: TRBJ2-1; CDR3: CASSFRNNEQFF; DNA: TGTGCCAGCAGCTTTAGGAACAATGAGCAGTTCTTC
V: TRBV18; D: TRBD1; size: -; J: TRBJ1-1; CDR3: CASSGGGTAENTEAFF; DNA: TGTGCCAGCTCAGGAGGAGGGACAGCCGAGAACACTGAAGCTTTCTTT
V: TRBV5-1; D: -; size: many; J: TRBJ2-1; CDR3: CASSPIPGSSYNEQFF; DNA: TGCGCCAGCAGCCCAATCCCGGGGAGCTCCTACAATGAGCAGTTCTTC
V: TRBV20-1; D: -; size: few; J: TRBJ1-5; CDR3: CSARDSNQPQHF; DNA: TGCAGTGCTAGAGATAGCAATCAGCCCCAGCATTTT
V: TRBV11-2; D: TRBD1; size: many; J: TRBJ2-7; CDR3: CASSFTGTGGYEQYF; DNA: TGTGCCAGCAGCTTCACCGGGACAGGGGGGTACGAGCAGTACTTC
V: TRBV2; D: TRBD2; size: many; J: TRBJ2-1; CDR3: CASSPGLYNEQFF; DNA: TGTGCCAGCAGCCCGGGACTATACAATGAGCAGTTCTTC